The entry below describes one TCR beta chain. Its specificity is not known. A sample-barcoded 5' primer and a J-beta primer mix were used in a second PCR of roughly 6 to 12 cycles. Each CDR3 protein is one row after TCRdb ran MiXCR on the 5' RACE reads. There are 700,000 to 800,000 distinct CDR3 sequences in the sample; 35% to 45% occur only once, and 20% to 25% lies in the top ten. This sample was taken from a study of blood T cells in healthy people across ages. Study findings and constraints: There were more naive CD4+ cells and higher diversity in long-lived donors than in aged donors. Bulk PBMC profiling left naive and antigen-experienced comparisons inconclusive.

From germline, CDR1 is SGHRS and CDR2 YFSETQ. The length of the CDR3 is 15 residues. J lost 3 bases, V lost 7 bases, and 7 bases had no gene match. The gene calls are TRBV5-1 and TRBJ2-6; 7 nucleotides align to TRBD1. This clonotype was sampled from an older woman in good health. The sample was blood. CDR3 in amino acids: CASGDSLSGANVLTF. In DNA form, the CDR3 reads TGCGCCAGCGGGGACAGTCTAAGTGGGGCCAACGTCCTGACTTTC.